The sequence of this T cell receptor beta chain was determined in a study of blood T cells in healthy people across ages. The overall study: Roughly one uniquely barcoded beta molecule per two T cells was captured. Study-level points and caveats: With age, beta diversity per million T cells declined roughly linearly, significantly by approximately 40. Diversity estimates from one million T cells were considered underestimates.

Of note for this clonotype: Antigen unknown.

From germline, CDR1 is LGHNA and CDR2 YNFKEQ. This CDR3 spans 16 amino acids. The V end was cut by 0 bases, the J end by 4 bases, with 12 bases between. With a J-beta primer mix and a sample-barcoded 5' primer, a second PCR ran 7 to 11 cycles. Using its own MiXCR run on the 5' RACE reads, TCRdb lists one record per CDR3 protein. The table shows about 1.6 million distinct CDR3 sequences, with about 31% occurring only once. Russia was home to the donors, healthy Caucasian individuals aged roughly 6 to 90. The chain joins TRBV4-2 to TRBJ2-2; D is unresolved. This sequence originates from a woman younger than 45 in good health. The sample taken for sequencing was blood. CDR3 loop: CASSQEGNSVTGELFF. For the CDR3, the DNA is TGTGCCAGCAGCCAAGAGGGGAACTCGGTCACCGGGGAGCTGTTTTTT.